Below, 20 T cell receptor beta chains from the same sample are listed, as sequenced in a study of PD-1 blockade in classical Hodgkin lymphoma (dated by TCRdb to between 2020 and 2021). The time point tag for this specimen amounts to: cycle 2 day 1 (C2D1) of nivolumab. All trial patients had relapsed after autologous stem cell transplantation, with cohorts A, B and C differing in prior brentuximab vedotin exposure. The library was generated by the immunoSEQ multiplex PCR assay. The table comes from immuneACCESS by way of TCRdb, which keeps in-frame sequences with V and J called. Part of the clones is missing from these tables; in studies checked, under half for an unresolved V gene and the rest for unknown reasons. A total of around 100,000 clones appear in this sample, around 89% of them only once. In total, the top ten clones hold around 6.6% of the sample. Material: peripheral blood mononuclear cells (PBMCs), obtained before the second cycle of nivolumab. The receptors were gathered from a human donor with classical Hodgkin lymphoma.

The rearrangement links TRBV4-2 to TRBJ1-1; D remains ambiguous. V gave up 1 base and J gave up 5 bases, with 11 bases separating them. The CDR3 runs 14 residues. CDR1 is LGHNA and CDR2 is YNFKEQ in the germline V gene. The CDR3 region has the DNA TGTGCCAGCAGCCAAGGGAGTATACGTACTGAAGCTTTCTTT. Amino acids: CASSQGSIRTEAFF.

On this clone itself: An end of the junction does not agree with germline; a read error may underlie this. This rearrangement joins TRBV28 to TRBJ2-3, with 14 bases identical to TRBD2. The CDR3 totals 16 residues. Germline CDR1 is MDHEN and CDR2 is SYDVKM. CDR3 region: CASSPPGLAGGPRRDF. The DNA of the CDR3 is TGTGCCAGCAGTCCCCCTGGACTAGCGGGGGGTCCTCGCAGGGATTTT.

The V gene is TRBV6-1, the J gene TRBJ2-3; TRBD1 matches 8 bases. V gave up 3 bases and J gave up 5 bases; unmatched junction bases: 7. The germline CDR1 and CDR2 sequences are MNHNS and SASEGT. This CDR3 spans 15 amino acids. Written as DNA, the CDR3 is TGTGCCAGCAGTGATATTACAGGGGGGATAGATACGCAGTATTTT. Protein sequence: CASSDITGGIDTQYF.

This sequence joins TRBV13 and TRBJ2-2, with D tentatively TRBD1 or TRBD2 (6 bases each). V lost 0 bases and J 0 bases, leaving 20 bases between the germline ends. This CDR3 contains 20 residues. CDR1 and CDR2 (germline): PRHDT, FYEKMQ (reference sequence). The CDR3 region has the DNA TGTGCCAGCAGCTTAGGCCTAGACGTGGGGGGCGATCCGAACACCGGGGAGCTGTTTTTT. Translation: CASSLGLDVGGDPNTGELFF.

V is TRBV7-9 and J is TRBJ2-7, with D possibly matching TRBD1 (6 bases). CDR3 size: 15 residues. V lost 0 bases to trimming and J lost 6 bases, with 15 bases between them. Germline-derived CDR1 and CDR2 are SEHNR and FQNEAQ (reference sequence). CDR3 amino acids: CASSLAGRGPFEQYF. CDR3 sequence (DNA): TGTGCCAGCAGCTTAGCGGGCAGGGGACCCTTCGAGCAGTACTTC. Using reference TRBV7-9 and TRBJ2-7 for the parts outside the CDR3, the full variable domain is DTGVSQNPRHKITKRGQNVTFRCDPISEHNRLYWYRQTLGQGPEFLTYFQNEAQLEKSRLLSDRFSAERPKGSFSTLEIQRTEQGDSAMYLCASSLAGRGPFEQYFGPGTRLTVT.

This clone was seen once. The rearrangement joins TRBV18 to TRBJ2-2, with 9 bases lining up with TRBD1. The J segment lost 4 bases and the V segment lost 3 bases, leaving 9 bases of the junction unmatched. The CDR3 is made up of 17 amino acids. The germline V gene has CDR1 KGHSH and CDR2 LQKENI. The CDR3 sequence is CASSPTTGGQGTGELFF. The DNA of the CDR3 is TGTGCCAGCTCACCTACTACAGGGGGCCAGGGCACCGGGGAGCTGTTTTTT.

The V and J genes are TRBV7-2 and TRBJ2-3; 11 bases line up with TRBD2. Germline CDR1 reads SGHTA; CDR2 reads FQGNSA. The junction had 1 base not matched to a gene; V was cut back by 5 bases and J by 0 bases. The CDR3 consists of 15 residues. This CDR3 reads CASSRLAGSTDTQYF. For the CDR3, the DNA is TGTGCCAGCAGCCGACTAGCGGGAAGCACAGATACGCAGTATTTT.

The gene calls are TRBV30 and TRBJ1-5; the D is unclear. This CDR3 comprises 14 residues. Germline lookup yields CDR1 GTSNPN and CDR2 SVGIG (reference sequence). Trimming took 1 base from V and 2 from J, leaving 9 bases between them. DNA for the CDR3: TGTGCCTGGAGTGGCGGGATCGGCAATCAGCCCCAGCATTTT. Residues: CAWSGGIGNQPQHF.

This chain connects TRBV27 to TRBJ1-2; TRBD1 agrees at 10 bases. Losses at the gene ends were 6 bases for V and 0 bases for J; bases not matched to a gene: 7. CDR3 length equals 16 residues. Germline lookup yields CDR1 MNHEY and CDR2 SMNVEV (reference sequence). CDR3 in DNA: TGTGCCAGCAGGCGGGACAGGGGTCTAGCTAACTATGGCTACACCTTC. Its translation: CASRRDRGLANYGYTF.

J is TRBJ1-2 and V is TRBV7-2; TRBD1 might be the D (6 bases). Trimming shortened V by 1 base and J by 3 bases, and 15 bases separated the two germline ends. Germline V gene data show CDR1 as SGHTA and CDR2 as FQGNSA. CDR3 length equals 16 residues. The CDR3: CASSLGGWNRDYGYTF. Here the CDR3 DNA reads TGTGCCAGCAGCTTAGGAGGGTGGAACAGGGACTATGGCTACACCTTC.

The chain has TRBV6-1 and TRBJ2-3; 11 positions agree with TRBD1. Germline-derived CDR1 and CDR2 are MNHNS and SASEGT. Trimming cost V 8 bases and J 3 bases; bases outside gene matches: 1. The CDR3 consists of 13 residues. CDR3 coding DNA: TGTGCCAGCGGACAGGGGGCAACAGATACGCAGTATTTT. It translates to CASGQGATDTQYF.

This clone showed up just a few times. This chain links TRBV7-9 with TRBJ1-1; a possible D gene is TRBD1 (6 bases). The ends were cut back, 5 bases at V and 10 bases at J, with 14 bases in the middle. This CDR3 is built from 12 residues. CDR1 is SEHNR, CDR2 FQNEAQ, per germline (reference sequence). Here the CDR3 DNA reads TGTGCCAGCAGCCTAAGCCGCAGGGGAGCTTTCTTT. Encoded protein: CASSLSRRGAFF.

The chain recombines TRBV6-5 with TRBJ1-1; TRBD1 might be the D (6 bases). Trimming stripped 6 bases from V and 1 base from J, with 12 bases between. The CDR3 extends over 14 amino acids. From germline, CDR1 is MNHEY and CDR2 SVGAGI. CDR3 sequence: CASRAGTTNTEAFF. The CDR3, as DNA: TGTGCCAGCAGAGCCGGGACAACGAACACTGAAGCTTTCTTT.

The V gene is TRBV28, the J gene TRBJ2-3; possibly TRBD2 for D (6 bases). With 7 bases removed from V and 2 bases from J, the gap between germline ends came to 16 bases. The CDR3 length is 15 residues. From germline, CDR1 is MDHEN and CDR2 SYDVKM. As DNA, the CDR3 is TGTGCCAGCATGCCCGGAGGGGAGGTCACAGATACGCAGTATTTT. This gives the protein CASMPGGEVTDTQYF. The entire variable domain, with the rest obtained from reference TRBV28 and TRBJ2-3, is as follows: DVKVTQSSRYLVKRTGEKVFLECVQDMDHENMFWYRQDPGLGLRLIYFSYDVKMKEKGDIPEGYSVSREKKERFSLILESASTNQTSMYLCASMPGGEVTDTQYFGPGTRLTVL.

The J gene is TRBJ1-3, the V gene TRBV4-1, with D possibly being TRBD1 (5 bases). Trimming removed 0 bases from V and 2 bases from J, with 17 bases in between. The CDR3 runs to 18 residues. Germline-derived CDR1 and CDR2 are MGHRA and YSYEKL. In DNA form, the CDR3 reads TGCGCCAGCAGCCAAGATGGGCTGGGCCGGGGGGCTGGAAACACCATATATTTT. It codes for CASSQDGLGRGAGNTIYF.

V and J are TRBV7-9 and TRBJ2-3; 8 nucleotides agree with TRBD2. CDR3 size: 16 residues. The germline V gene encodes CDR1 SEHNR and CDR2 FQNEAQ (reference sequence). The J segment lost 6 bases and the V segment lost 4 bases, leaving 12 bases of the junction unmatched. The CDR3, as DNA: TGTGCCAGCAGCTCCGGGGAGCGGGGGCCACAGGATACGCAGTATTTT. Amino acid sequence: CASSSGERGPQDTQYF.

J is TRBJ2-4 and V is TRBV7-9; D is undetermined. This CDR3 is 14 amino acids long. Trimming removed 1 base from V and 0 bases from J, with 4 bases in between. Germline V gene lookup returns CDR1 SEHNR and CDR2 FQNEAQ (reference sequence). Here the CDR3 reads CASSLGVAKNIQYF. Written as DNA, the CDR3 is TGTGCCAGCAGCTTAGGGGTAGCCAAAAACATTCAGTACTTC.

V and J are TRBV6-1 and TRBJ1-4, with D perhaps TRBD1 (5 bases). The V end was cut by 0 bases, the J end by 7 bases, with 15 bases between. This CDR3 region has 16 residues. The V gene's germline CDR1 is MNHNS and CDR2 SASEGT. CDR3 bases: TGTGCCAGCAGTGAAGCCAGAACGGGACGGGGTGAAAAACTGTTTTTT. It codes for CASSEARTGRGEKLFF.

This chain links TRBV19 with TRBJ2-5; D possibly corresponds to TRBD1 (6 bases). The V and J ends lost 9 bases and 5 bases respectively, with 10 bases between them. Germline V lookup: CDR1 LNHDA, CDR2 SQIVND (reference sequence). CDR3 length: 11 amino acids. CDR3 residues: CASGTGETQYF. DNA of the CDR3: TGTGCCAGCGGAACAGGGGAGACCCAGTACTTC.

CDR3 in amino acids: CASSFEGGSYEQYF. The DNA for the CDR3 is TGCGCCAGCAGCTTTGAGGGGGGGTCCTACGAGCAGTACTTC. The V and J genes are TRBV5-1 and TRBJ2-7; tentative D call: TRBD2 (7 bases). The CDR3 runs 14 residues. V was clipped by 2 bases and J by 1 base, with 10 bases between them. Germline V gives CDR1 SGHRS, CDR2 YFSETQ.